Listed below are T cell receptor beta chains from one sample, sequenced in a study of blood T cells in healthy people across ages. A single record per CDR3 protein comes from TCRdb applying MiXCR to the 5' RACE reads. The sample lists over 1.5 million distinct CDR3 sequences, approximately 50% occurring once. The source material was blood. These receptors all come from a middle-aged woman in good health. Each CDR3 is given with its conserved first and last residue. A D gene is named only where the DNA matches it firmly. The listing skips clone size in some rows; elsewhere it reads once, few, many or a size class.

v_gene	abundance	j_gene	d_gene	CDR3nt	CDR3aa
TRBV7-2	-	TRBJ1-5	-	TGTGCCAGCAGCACACTTGGGCCCGCAGCGGGTCAGCCCCAGCATTTT	CASSTLGPAAGQPQHF
TRBV2	-	TRBJ2-1	TRBD2	TGTGCCAGCAGAGCGAGGACTAGCGGGGCTTACAATGAGCAGTTCTTC	CASRARTSGAYNEQFF
TRBV28	-	TRBJ2-5	-	TGTGCCAGCAGTCCCTCGGGACTCTGGGAAGAGACCCAGTACTTC	CASSPSGLWEETQYF
TRBV20-1	-	TRBJ2-1	-	TGCAGTGCTAGCACCCGGGGCTCCTACAATGAGCAGTTCTTC	CSASTRGSYNEQFF
TRBV5-1	-	TRBJ1-2	TRBD1	TGCGCCAGCAGCGGAACCGGGACAGGGGGCCTCTTGGGCGGTGGCTACACCTTC	CASSGTGTGGLLGGGYTF
TRBV10-3	once	TRBJ1-1	TRBD1	TGTGCCATCCGAGGGGGCCCAACTGAAGCTTTCTTT	CAIRGGPTEAFF
TRBV7-2	-	TRBJ2-5	TRBD2	TGTGCCAGCAGCTTAGGTGGACTAGCGGGGGGGCGGCAAGAGACCCAGTACTTC	CASSLGGLAGGRQETQYF
TRBV13	-	TRBJ2-7	TRBD1	TGTGCCAGCAGCCTCCGACAGGGGTCCTACAATGAGCAGTACTTC	CASSLRQGSYNEQYF
TRBV20-1	many	TRBJ2-1	-	TGCAGTGCCATTAAACAGGGCAGGGGATACAGCACAGCCTACAATGAGCAGTTCTTC	CSAIKQGRGYSTAYNEQFF
TRBV5-1	-	TRBJ2-5	TRBD1	TGCGCCAGCAGCTTGAGGACAGGGGGACAGGGCGAGACCCAGTACTTC	CASSLRTGGQGETQYF
TRBV12-3/TRBV12-4	-	TRBJ1-1	-	TGTGCCAGCAGTGGACTATTCATGAACACTGAAGCTTTCTTT	CASSGLFMNTEAFF
TRBV5-6	few	TRBJ2-6	TRBD1	TGTGCCAGCAGCCGACGGGACAGGGTTGGGGCCAACGTCCTGACTTTC	CASSRRDRVGANVLTF
TRBV29-1	-	TRBJ1-2	-	TGCAGCGTTGAATTTGGTAGGGTGGGTGGCTACACCTTC	CSVEFGRVGGYTF
TRBV9	-	TRBJ1-2	-	TGTGCCAGCAGCGTAGGGCAACAGAACTATGGCTACACCTTC	CASSVGQQNYGYTF
TRBV15	-	TRBJ1-4	-	TGTGCCACCAGCAGAGCGAGGGGATCAACTAATGAAAAACTGTTTTTT	CATSRARGSTNEKLFF
TRBV11-2	-	TRBJ2-1	TRBD1	TGTGCCAGCAGCCATCAACAGGGGGGCTACAATGAGCAGTTCTTC	CASSHQQGGYNEQFF
TRBV7-2	once	TRBJ1-2	-	TGTGCCAGCAGCTTTTCGACAGGCCCTATGGGCTACACCTTC	CASSFSTGPMGYTF
TRBV28	-	TRBJ2-5	TRBD1	TGTGCCAGCAGTATCACCAGGGGGCGCGGGGAGACCCAGTACTTC	CASSITRGRGETQYF
TRBV6-5	-	TRBJ2-1	-	TGTGCCAGCTCACAAACCCATTCCAGGGACAATGAGCAGTTCTTC	CASSQTHSRDNEQFF
TRBV4-3	-	TRBJ2-3	-	TGCGCCAGCAGCCGAGGCGGATACACAGATACGCAGTATTTT	CASSRGGYTDTQYF
TRBV12-3/TRBV12-4	-	TRBJ1-2	-	TGTGCCAGCCATAGTTTGAGCACAGGGTCGTATCGGGGCTACACCTTC	CASHSLSTGSYRGYTF
TRBV20-1	few	TRBJ2-7	TRBD2	TGCAGTGCTAAGGACACTAGCGGCGAGCAGTACTTC	CSAKDTSGEQYF
TRBV5-1	-	TRBJ2-1	-	TGCGCCAGCAGCTCCAGTACCAGGGACCGCGACAGTGAGCAGTTCTTC	CASSSSTRDRDSEQFF